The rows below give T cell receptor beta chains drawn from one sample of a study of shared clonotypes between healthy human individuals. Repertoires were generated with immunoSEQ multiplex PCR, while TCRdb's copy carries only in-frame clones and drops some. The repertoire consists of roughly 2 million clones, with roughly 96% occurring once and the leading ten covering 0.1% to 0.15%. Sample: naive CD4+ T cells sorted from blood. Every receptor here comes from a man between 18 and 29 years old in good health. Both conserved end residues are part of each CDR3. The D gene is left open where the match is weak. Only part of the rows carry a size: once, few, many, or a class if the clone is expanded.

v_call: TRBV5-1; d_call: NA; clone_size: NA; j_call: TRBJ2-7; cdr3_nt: TGCGCCAGCAGCTTGGTTCAGGGGAACCACGAGCAGTACTTC; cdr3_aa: CASSLVQGNHEQYF
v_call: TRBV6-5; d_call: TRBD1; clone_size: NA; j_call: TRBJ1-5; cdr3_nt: TGTGCCAGCAGCACCGGGACAGGAGGTAATCAGCCCCAGCATTTT; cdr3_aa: CASSTGTGGNQPQHF
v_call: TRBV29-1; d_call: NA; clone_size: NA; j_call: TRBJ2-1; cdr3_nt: TGCAGCGTTGCCGACCAAAGCTCCTACAATGAGCAGTTCTTC; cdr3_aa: CSVADQSSYNEQFF
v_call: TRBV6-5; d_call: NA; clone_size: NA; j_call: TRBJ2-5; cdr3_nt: TGTGCCAGCAATCCAGGGCGAGAGACCCAGTACTTC; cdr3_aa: CASNPGRETQYF
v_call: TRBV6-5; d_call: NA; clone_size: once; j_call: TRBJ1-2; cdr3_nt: TGTGCCAGCAGTTACCGGCAGCCCTATGGCTACACCTTC; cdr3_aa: CASSYRQPYGYTF
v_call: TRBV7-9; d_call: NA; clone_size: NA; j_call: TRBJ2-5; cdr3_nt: TGTGCCAGCAGCGTTGTGGGGGTAGGGACCCAGTACTTC; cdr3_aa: CASSVVGVGTQYF
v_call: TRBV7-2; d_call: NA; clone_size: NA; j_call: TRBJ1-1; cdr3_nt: TGTGCCAGCAGCTTAGGGGGTGTAGGAGGTCGGGGCACTGAAGCTTTCTTT; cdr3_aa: CASSLGGVGGRGTEAFF
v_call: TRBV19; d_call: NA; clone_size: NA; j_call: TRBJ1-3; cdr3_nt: TGTGCCAGTAGTATGCGTCCGGCGGTAAGCTCTGGAAACACCATATATTTT; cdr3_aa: CASSMRPAVSSGNTIYF
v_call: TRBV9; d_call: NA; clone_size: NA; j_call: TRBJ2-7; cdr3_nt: TGTGCCAGCAGCGTGACGGCAGGGCAAGGTTACGAGCAGTACTTC; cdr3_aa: CASSVTAGQGYEQYF
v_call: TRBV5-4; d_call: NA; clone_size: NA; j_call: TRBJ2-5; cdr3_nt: TGTGCCAGCTCACCGGCCGGACGGACCCAGTACTTC; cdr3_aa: CASSPAGRTQYF
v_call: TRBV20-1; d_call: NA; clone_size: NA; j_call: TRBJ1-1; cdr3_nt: TGCAGTGCTAGAGTAAGTACTGAAGCTTTCTTT; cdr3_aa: CSARVSTEAFF
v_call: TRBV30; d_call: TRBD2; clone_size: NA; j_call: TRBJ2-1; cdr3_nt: TGTGCCTGGAGCGTTAGCGGGTGGGTCAATGAGCAGTTCTTC; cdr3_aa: CAWSVSGWVNEQFF
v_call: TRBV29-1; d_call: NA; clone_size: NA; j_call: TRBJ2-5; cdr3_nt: TGCAGCGTCTCTTGGGGGGACGGGGAGACCCAGTACTTC; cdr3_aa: CSVSWGDGETQYF
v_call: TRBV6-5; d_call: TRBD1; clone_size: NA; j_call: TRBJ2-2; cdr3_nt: TGTGCCAGCCGAGGGACAGCCGGGGAGCTGTTTTTT; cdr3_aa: CASRGTAGELFF
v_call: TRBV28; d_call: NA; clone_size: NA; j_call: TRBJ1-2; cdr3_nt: TGTGCCAGCCGAGGGGTAGCCGAATTTGGCGGCTACACCTTC; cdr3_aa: CASRGVAEFGGYTF
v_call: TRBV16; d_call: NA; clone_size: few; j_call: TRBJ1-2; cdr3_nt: TGTGCCAGCAGCCTCTCTGGACTAACATATGGCTACACCTTC; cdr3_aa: CASSLSGLTYGYTF
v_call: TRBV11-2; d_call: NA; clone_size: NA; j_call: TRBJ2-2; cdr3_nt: TGTGCCAGCAGCTTATCTCTTGCGGGGGCGATGAGATACACCGGGGAGCTGTTTTTT; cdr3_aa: CASSLSLAGAMRYTGELFF
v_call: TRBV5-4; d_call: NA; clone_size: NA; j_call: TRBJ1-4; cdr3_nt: TGTGCCAGCAGCTTGGCTCAGGGAGCTAATGAAAAACTGTTTTTT; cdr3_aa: CASSLAQGANEKLFF
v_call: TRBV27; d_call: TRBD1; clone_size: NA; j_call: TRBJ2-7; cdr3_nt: TGTGCCAGCAAAAGGACAGGGGACTTTTACGAGCAGTACTTC; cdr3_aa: CASKRTGDFYEQYF
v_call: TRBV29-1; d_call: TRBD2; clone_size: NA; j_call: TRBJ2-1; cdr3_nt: TGCAGCGTTGAATCCCCGACGGGAGGCCCTTCGGGGCAGTTCTTC; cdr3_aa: CSVESPTGGPSGQFF
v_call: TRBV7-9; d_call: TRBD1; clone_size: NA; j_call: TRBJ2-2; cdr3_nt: TGTGCCAGCAGCTTTGGACAGGGGAAAGTTGGCGGGGAGCTGTTTTTT; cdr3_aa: CASSFGQGKVGGELFF
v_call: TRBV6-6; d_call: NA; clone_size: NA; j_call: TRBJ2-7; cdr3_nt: TGTGCCAGCAGTTACTCTGATGTCAGCCACTACGAGCAGTACTTC; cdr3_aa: CASSYSDVSHYEQYF
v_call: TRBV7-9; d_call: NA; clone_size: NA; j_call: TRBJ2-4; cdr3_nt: TGTGCCAGCAGCTTAGGCGGGACTCAGGCCAAAAACATTCAGTACTTC; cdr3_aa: CASSLGGTQAKNIQYF
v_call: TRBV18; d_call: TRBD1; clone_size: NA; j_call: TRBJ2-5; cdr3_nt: TGTGCCAGCTCACCCGGACAGGGAGGAGAGACCCAGTACTTC; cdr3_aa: CASSPGQGGETQYF
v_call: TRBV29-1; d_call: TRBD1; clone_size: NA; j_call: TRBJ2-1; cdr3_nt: TGCAGCGTAGTTGGACAGGGCTCCTACAATGAGCAGTTCTTC; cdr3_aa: CSVVGQGSYNEQFF
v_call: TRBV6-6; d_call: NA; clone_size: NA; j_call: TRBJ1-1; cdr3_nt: TGTGCCAGCAGCTATGGGGCTGGTTGGGCTGAAGCTTTCTTT; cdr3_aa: CASSYGAGWAEAFF
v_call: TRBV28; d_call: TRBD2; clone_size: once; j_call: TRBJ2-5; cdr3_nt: TGTGCCAGCAGTTTCAAGCGGGGCGCACAAGAGACCCAGTACTTC; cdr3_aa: CASSFKRGAQETQYF
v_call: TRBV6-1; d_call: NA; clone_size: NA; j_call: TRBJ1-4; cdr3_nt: TGTGCCAGCGGCGACATACAAGCAACTAATGAAAAACTGTTTTTT; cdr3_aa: CASGDIQATNEKLFF
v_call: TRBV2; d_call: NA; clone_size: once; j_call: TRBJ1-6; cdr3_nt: TGTGCCAGCACACGACAGGCCCCTGATTCACCCCTCCACTTT; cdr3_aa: CASTRQAPDSPLHF
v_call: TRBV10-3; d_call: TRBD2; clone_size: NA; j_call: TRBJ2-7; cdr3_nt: TGTGCCACCCTGAATAGCGGGAGATACGAGCAGTACTTC; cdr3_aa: CATLNSGRYEQYF
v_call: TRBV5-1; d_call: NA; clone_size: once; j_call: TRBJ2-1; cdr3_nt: TGCGCCAGCAGCTTGGACAGCGGACCGTACAATGAGCAGTTCTTC; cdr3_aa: CASSLDSGPYNEQFF